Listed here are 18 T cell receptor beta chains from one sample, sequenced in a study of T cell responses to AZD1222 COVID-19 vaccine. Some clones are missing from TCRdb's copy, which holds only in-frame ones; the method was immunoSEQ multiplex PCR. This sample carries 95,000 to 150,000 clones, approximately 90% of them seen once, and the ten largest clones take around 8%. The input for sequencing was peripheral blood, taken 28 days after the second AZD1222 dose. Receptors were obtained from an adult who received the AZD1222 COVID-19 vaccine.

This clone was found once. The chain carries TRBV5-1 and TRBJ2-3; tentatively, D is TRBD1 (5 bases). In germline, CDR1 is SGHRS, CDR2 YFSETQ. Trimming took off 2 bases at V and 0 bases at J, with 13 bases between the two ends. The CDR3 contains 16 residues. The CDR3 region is CASSLLAGHSTDTQYF. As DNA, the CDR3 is TGCGCCAGCAGCTTATTGGCAGGACACAGCACAGATACGCAGTATTTT.

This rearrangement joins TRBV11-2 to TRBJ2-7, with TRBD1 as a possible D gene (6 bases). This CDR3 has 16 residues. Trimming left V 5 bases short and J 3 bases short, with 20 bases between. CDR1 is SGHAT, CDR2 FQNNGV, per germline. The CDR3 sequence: CASSPRPQGKVYEQYF. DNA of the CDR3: TGTGCCAGCAGCCCCCGCCCTCAGGGGAAGGTCTACGAGCAGTACTTC.

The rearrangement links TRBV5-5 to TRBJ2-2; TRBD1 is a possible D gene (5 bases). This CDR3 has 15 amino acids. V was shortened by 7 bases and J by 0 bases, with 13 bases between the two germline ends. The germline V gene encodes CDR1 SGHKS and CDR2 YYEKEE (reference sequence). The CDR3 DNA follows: TGTGCCAGCGCCTTCGGCAGGGCGAACACCGGGGAGCTGTTTTTT. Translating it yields CASAFGRANTGELFF. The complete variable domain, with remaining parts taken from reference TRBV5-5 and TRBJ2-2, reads DAGVTQSPTHLIKTRGQQVTLRCSPISGHKSVSWYQQVLGQGPQFIFQYYEKEERGRGNFPDRFSARQFPNYSSELNVNALLLGDSALYLCASAFGRANTGELFFGEGSRLTVL.

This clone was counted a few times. CDR3 in amino acids: CASSPAGLELNYGYTF. CDR3 DNA sequence: TGCGCCAGCAGCCCTGCGGGCCTAGAGCTTAACTATGGCTACACCTTC. The chain joins TRBV5-1 to TRBJ1-2; D is unclear. CDR1 is SGHRS, CDR2 YFSETQ, per germline. The V end was cut by 4 bases, the J end by 1 base, with 17 bases between. The CDR3 consists of 16 residues.

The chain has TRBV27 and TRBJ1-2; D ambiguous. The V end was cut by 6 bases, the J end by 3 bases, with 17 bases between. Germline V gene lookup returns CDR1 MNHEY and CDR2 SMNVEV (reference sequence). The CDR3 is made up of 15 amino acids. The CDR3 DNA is TGTGCCAGCAGCCATTTATCGGGCGGCGACTATGGCTACACCTTC. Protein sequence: CASSHLSGGDYGYTF.

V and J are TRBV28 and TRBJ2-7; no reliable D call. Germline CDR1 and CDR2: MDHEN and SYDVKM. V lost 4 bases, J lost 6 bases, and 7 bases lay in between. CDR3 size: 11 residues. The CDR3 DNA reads TGTGCCAGCAGTTCCGACTTCGAGCAGTACTTC. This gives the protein CASSSDFEQYF.

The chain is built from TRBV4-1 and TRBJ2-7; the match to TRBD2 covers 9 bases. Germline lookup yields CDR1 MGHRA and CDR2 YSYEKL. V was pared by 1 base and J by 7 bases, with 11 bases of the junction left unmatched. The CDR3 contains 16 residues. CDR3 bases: TGCGCCAGCAGCCAAGGTCTGGATAGCGGGAGTCGGGAGCAGTACTTC. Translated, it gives CASSQGLDSGSREQYF.

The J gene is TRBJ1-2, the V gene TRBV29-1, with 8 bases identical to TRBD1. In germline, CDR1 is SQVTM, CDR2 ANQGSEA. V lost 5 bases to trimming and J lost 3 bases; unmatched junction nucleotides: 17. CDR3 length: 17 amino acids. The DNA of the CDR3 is TGCAGCGTTCGATCTATAGGAGGACAGGGTGCTCACTATGGCTACACCTTC. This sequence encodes CSVRSIGGQGAHYGYTF.

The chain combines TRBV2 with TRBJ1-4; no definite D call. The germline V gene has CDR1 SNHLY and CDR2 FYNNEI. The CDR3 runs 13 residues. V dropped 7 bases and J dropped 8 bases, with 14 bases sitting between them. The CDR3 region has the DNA TGTGCCAGCACCTTAGCCTCTCTCGAAAAACTGTTTTTT. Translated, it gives CASTLASLEKLFF.

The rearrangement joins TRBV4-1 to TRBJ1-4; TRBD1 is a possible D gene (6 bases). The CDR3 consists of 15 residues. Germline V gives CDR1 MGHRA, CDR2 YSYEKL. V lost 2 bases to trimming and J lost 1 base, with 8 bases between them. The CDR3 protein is CASSQLQGTNEKLFF. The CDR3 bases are TGCGCCAGCAGCCAACTACAGGGAACTAATGAAAAACTGTTTTTT.

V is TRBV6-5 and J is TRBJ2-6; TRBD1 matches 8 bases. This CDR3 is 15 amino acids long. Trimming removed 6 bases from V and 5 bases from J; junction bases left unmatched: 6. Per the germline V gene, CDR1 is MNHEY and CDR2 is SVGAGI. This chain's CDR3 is CASSGGQGWANVLTF. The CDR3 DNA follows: TGTGCCAGCAGCGGAGGACAGGGCTGGGCCAACGTCCTGACTTTC.

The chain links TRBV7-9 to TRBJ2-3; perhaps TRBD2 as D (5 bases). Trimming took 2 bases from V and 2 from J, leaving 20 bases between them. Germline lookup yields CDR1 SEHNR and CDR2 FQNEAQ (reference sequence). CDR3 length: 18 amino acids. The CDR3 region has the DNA TGTGCCAGCAGCTTAACTCTCCCCTGGAGGTACGACACAGATACGCAGTATTTT. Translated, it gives CASSLTLPWRYDTDTQYF.

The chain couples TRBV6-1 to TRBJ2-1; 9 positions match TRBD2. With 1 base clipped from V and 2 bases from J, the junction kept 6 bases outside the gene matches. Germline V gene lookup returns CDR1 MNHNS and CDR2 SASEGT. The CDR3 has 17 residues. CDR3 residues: CASSEEGSGRAYNEQFF. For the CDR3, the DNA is TGTGCCAGCAGTGAAGAGGGTAGCGGGAGAGCCTACAATGAGCAGTTCTTC.

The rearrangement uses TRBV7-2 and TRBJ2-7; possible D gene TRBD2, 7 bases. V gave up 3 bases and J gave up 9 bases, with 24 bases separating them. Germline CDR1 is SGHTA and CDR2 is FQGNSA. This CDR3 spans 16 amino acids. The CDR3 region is CASSLQGGLAVGGQYF. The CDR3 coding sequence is TGTGCCAGCAGCTTGCAAGGGGGTCTAGCGGTCGGCGGGCAGTACTTC.

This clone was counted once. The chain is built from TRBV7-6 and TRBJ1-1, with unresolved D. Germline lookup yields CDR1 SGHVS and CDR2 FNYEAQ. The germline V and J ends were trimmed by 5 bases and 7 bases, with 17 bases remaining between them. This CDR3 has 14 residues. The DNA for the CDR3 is TGTGCCAGCAGCGACGACACGGTGGGAGTTGAAGCTTTCTTT. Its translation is CASSDDTVGVEAFF.

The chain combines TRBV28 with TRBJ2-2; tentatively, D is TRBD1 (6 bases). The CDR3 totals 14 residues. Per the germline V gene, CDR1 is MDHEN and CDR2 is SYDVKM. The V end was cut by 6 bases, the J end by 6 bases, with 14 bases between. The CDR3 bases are TGTGCCAGCAGCTCCGACAGGCGCGCCGGGGAGCTGTTTTTT. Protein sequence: CASSSDRRAGELFF.

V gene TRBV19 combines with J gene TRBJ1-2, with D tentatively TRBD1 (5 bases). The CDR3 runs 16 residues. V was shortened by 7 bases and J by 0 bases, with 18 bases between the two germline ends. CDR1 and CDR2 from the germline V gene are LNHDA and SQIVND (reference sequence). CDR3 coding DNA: TGTGCCAGTAAGGGTTTGAGAGGGACTACTAACTATGGCTACACCTTC. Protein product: CASKGLRGTTNYGYTF.

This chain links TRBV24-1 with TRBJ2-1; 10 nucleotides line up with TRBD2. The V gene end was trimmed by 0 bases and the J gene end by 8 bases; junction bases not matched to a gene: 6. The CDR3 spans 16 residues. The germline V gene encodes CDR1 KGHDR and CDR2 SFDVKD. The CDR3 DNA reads TGTGCCACCAGTGATTTGCCCCTAGCGGGAGTGTATGAGCAGTTCTTC. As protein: CATSDLPLAGVYEQFF.